The clone carrying this T cell receptor beta chain counts as large (0.1 to 1%). What it binds is unknown. This record comes from a study of T cell repertoires in aging, cancer and after chemotherapy. Overall study: Paired samples before and after chemotherapy came from chronic lymphocytic leukemia patients on fludarabine- or bendamustine-based regimens. Findings of the study overall: Loss of evenness, beyond lost richness, contributed to age-related TCR diversity decline in cancer patients.

The germline gives CDR1 SGHDN, CDR2 FVKESK. The V end lost 4 bases, the J end lost 0 bases, and 13 bases lay between the germline ends. The CDR3 sequence is 15 residues long. Amplification of TCR beta used genomic DNA extracted from peripheral blood. A mixed TRB-A/B primer pool amplified rearranged TRB by multiplex touch-down PCR. TCRdb itself ran the multiplex PCR reads through MiXCR, one entry per CDR3 protein. The sample includes approximately 300 distinct CDR3 sequences, roughly three fifths of them seen just once. The rearrangement links TRBV14 to TRBJ2-7; D tentatively reads TRBD1 or TRBD2 (5 bases each). This sequence was found in a human donor with a blood cancer. The sample taken for sequencing was blood. The CDR3 sequence: CASSRPGGNSYEQYF. CDR3 sequence (DNA): TGTGCCAGCAGCCGCCCTGGGGGTAACTCCTACGAGCAGTACTTC.